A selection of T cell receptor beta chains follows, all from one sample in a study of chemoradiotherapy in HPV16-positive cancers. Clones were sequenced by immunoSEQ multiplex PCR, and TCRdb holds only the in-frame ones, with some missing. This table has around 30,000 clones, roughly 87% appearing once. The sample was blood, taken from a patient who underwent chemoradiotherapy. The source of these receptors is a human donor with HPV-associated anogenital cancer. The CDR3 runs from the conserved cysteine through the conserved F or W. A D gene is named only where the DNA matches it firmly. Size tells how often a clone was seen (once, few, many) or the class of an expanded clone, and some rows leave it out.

TGTGCCAGCAGCCCCCGGGCGGGGGCTCCAGAGACCCAGTACTTC	CASSPRAGAPETQYF	few	TRBV7-2	TRBJ2-5	.
TGTGCCTGGAGTGTAATAGTGACGGGGGCCAACGTCCTGACTTTC	CAWSVIVTGANVLTF	.	TRBV30	TRBJ2-6	.
TGCGCCAGCAGCTTGGAGGCGGGACAGGGCGGGCAAGATACGCAGTATTTT	CASSLEAGQGGQDTQYF	.	TRBV5-1	TRBJ2-3	TRBD1
TGTGCCAGCAGCTTGGGGGGGTTCAACTATGGCTACACCTTC	CASSLGGFNYGYTF	.	TRBV11-2	TRBJ1-2	.
TGTGCCAGCAGCTTAGTTCCGGCACAGGGGCTTTTGAACACTGAAGCTTTCTTT	CASSLVPAQGLLNTEAFF	.	TRBV7-8	TRBJ1-1	TRBD1
TGTGCCAGCAGCGAAGCGGGGGGCGATCAGCCCCAGCATTTT	CASSEAGGDQPQHF	.	TRBV9	TRBJ1-5	.
TGTGCCAGCAGCTTAGTGGTTTGGCAGACGAACACCGGGGAGCTGTTTTTT	CASSLVVWQTNTGELFF	.	TRBV7-8	TRBJ2-2	.
TGTGCCAGCAGCTCCGCGGTCGGGACTAGCGGCCACAATGAGCAGTTCTTC	CASSSAVGTSGHNEQFF	.	TRBV5-4	TRBJ2-1	TRBD2
TGTGCTAGCAGCTTATCCTCGGGACTGGCTGAGCAGTTCTTC	CASSLSSGLAEQFF	.	TRBV7-7	TRBJ2-1	.
TGTGCCACCAGCAGATTCGGGAGGAATACTGAAGCTTTCTTT	CATSRFGRNTEAFF	.	TRBV15	TRBJ1-1	.
TGTGCCAGCAGCCAAGATAGGGCAGGGAGAGCTAACTATGGCTACACCTTC	CASSQDRAGRANYGYTF	.	TRBV4-2	TRBJ1-2	.
TGCGCCAGCAGCGTGGGACTAGCGGGAGTAAGTAATGAGCAGTTCTTC	CASSVGLAGVSNEQFF	.	TRBV4-1	TRBJ2-1	TRBD2
TGTGCCAGCAGCCCCGGGGGGGCGGGCACCGGGGAGCTGTTTTTT	CASSPGGAGTGELFF	few	TRBV9	TRBJ2-2	TRBD2
TGTGCCAGCAGTGGGACTAGCGGGGGGGTAGAAGAGACCCAGTACTTC	CASSGTSGGVEETQYF	.	TRBV21-1	TRBJ2-5	.
TGTGCCAGCCGACAGCTAAACTATGGCTACACCTTC	CASRQLNYGYTF	.	TRBV19	TRBJ1-2	.
TGTGCCAGCAGTGCCGACCCGACCTACGAGCAGTACTTC	CASSADPTYEQYF	.	TRBV6-1	TRBJ2-7	.
TGTGCCAGCTCACCGCCCAGCAATGAGCAGTTCTTC	CASSPPSNEQFF	few	TRBV18	TRBJ2-1	.
TGTGCCAGCAGCTTAGAAACGGGAGGTGTGAAGACCCAGTACTTC	CASSLETGGVKTQYF	.	TRBV5-4	TRBJ2-5	TRBD2
TGTGCTAGTGGTTCACCGACAGGGGATTTGGGTTCCTACGAGCAGTACTTC	CASGSPTGDLGSYEQYF	.	TRBV12-5	TRBJ2-7	TRBD1
TGTGCCAGCAGCGAGACCCGGGACTGGCTCCTCCACGAGCAGTACTTC	CASSETRDWLLHEQYF	few	TRBV5-5	TRBJ2-7	.
TGTGCCAGCACTCTCGGAAGTAGCAATCAGCCCCAGCATTTT	CASTLGSSNQPQHF	.	TRBV6-5	TRBJ1-5	.
TGTGCCAGCAGCTCGATGGGGACAGGGCCCTACGAGCAGTACTTC	CASSSMGTGPYEQYF	.	TRBV7-2	TRBJ2-7	TRBD1
TGTGCCTGGAGTAGCGGGAGACAGACCCAGTACTTC	CAWSSGRQTQYF	.	TRBV30	TRBJ2-5	TRBD2
TGCGCCAGCAGCCAGGGGGCGCCGAACACTGAAGCTTTCTTT	CASSQGAPNTEAFF	.	TRBV5-1	TRBJ1-1	TRBD1
TGTGCCAGCTCAGGCGGGGAGCAGTACTTC	CASSGGEQYF	.	TRBV18	TRBJ2-7	.
TGTGCCAGCAGCCCCTTGGGGAGCGCAGATACGCAGTATTTT	CASSPLGSADTQYF	.	TRBV7-3	TRBJ2-3	.
TGCGCCAGCAGCCAAGGGACAGGGGATCCCACCGGGGAGCTGTTTTTT	CASSQGTGDPTGELFF	.	TRBV4-1	TRBJ2-2	TRBD1
TGTGCCAGCCGGGGGTGGCAGGGGGAAAAACTGTTTTTT	CASRGWQGEKLFF	.	TRBV6-1	TRBJ1-4	.
TGCAGCGCTGGGGAACAGGGCCATAGTCAGTATTTT	CSAGEQGHSQYF	.	TRBV29-1	TRBJ2-3	.
TGTGCCAGCAGTGCTCAAGACAGACAGACCTTC	CASSAQDRQTF	.	TRBV6-5	TRBJ1-2	.
TGTGCCAGCAGCTCGAGAGGGAATCAGCCCCAGCATTTT	CASSSRGNQPQHF	.	TRBV5-4	TRBJ1-5	.
TGTGCCAGCAGCAAAGAGAGGACAGCTATGAGCGAGCAGTACTTC	CASSKERTAMSEQYF	.	TRBV21-1	TRBJ2-7	.
TGTGCCAGCAGCTTTAGCGGGTACGAGCAGTACTTC	CASSFSGYEQYF	.	TRBV7-9	TRBJ2-7	TRBD2
TGTGCCAGCAGCCCGCCCAGACAGGTTTATCATCGGACCCAGTACTTC	CASSPPRQVYHRTQYF	.	TRBV5-5	TRBJ2-5	.
TGTGCCAGCAGTTTAGGGACAGGGTTCGAGCAGTACTTC	CASSLGTGFEQYF	.	TRBV27	TRBJ2-7	TRBD1
TGCGCCAGCACCCCGGAAGTGGGATTAATCCAAAAACTGTTTTTT	CASTPEVGLIQKLFF	.	TRBV5-1	TRBJ1-4	.
TGTGCCAGCAGCTATGCCGGGACAGGGGTTTCTTCTGGGGCCAACGTCCTGACTTTC	CASSYAGTGVSSGANVLTF	.	TRBV7-2	TRBJ2-6	TRBD1
TGTGCCAGCGGACCTTCTAGCGGGGTGGGCGAGCAGTACTTC	CASGPSSGVGEQYF	.	TRBV11-2	TRBJ2-7	TRBD2